This T cell receptor beta chain stems from a study of blood T cell repertoires in COVID-19. Looking at the study overall: Material from acute and convalescent COVID-19 was sourced from the United States, Italy and Spain. Sources were T cells, B-cell-depleted T cells, or PBMCs; the material itself was cDNA or gDNA.

Trimming at V came to 7 bases and at J to 8 bases, leaving 7 bases not matched to a gene. The length of the CDR3 is 14 residues. Per germline, CDR1 MNHEY and CDR2 SVGAGI. Using immunoSEQ multiplex PCR, the repertoire was profiled, and TCRdb retains in-frame clones only, with some absent. Of about 270,000 clones in the sample, roughly 85% were seen once. Sequencing was carried out using PBMCs or T cells enriched from blood (not recorded which). The chain carries TRBV6-5 and TRBJ1-4, with 10 bases matching TRBD1. The clonotype originates from a woman aged 45-59 years with acute COVID-19. CDR3 amino acids: CASTRDRGFEKLFF. Here the CDR3 DNA reads TGTGCCAGCACTAGGGACAGGGGTTTCGAAAAACTGTTTTTT.